The 12 T cell receptor beta chains listed next were all sequenced from one sample in a study of control samples from healthy donors and cancer patients. The repertoire was sequenced with immunoSEQ multiplex PCR; TCRdb's copy has only in-frame clones and lacks some. The sample yields around 63,000 clones, approximately 87% seen once. The material sequenced was PBMCs. The receptors were gathered from a woman in her 50s with head and neck cancer.

CDR3 protein: CAWSVGRSGLARGTDTQYF. The CDR3 region has the DNA TGTGCCTGGAGTGTAGGGAGATCAGGGTTGGCCCGAGGAACAGATACGCAGTATTTT. The V gene is TRBV30, the J gene TRBJ2-3; D may match TRBD1 or TRBD2 (5 bases each). The CDR3 extends over 19 amino acids. With 0 bases removed from V and 3 bases from J, the gap between germline ends came to 25 bases. Germline CDR1 reads GTSNPN; CDR2 reads SVGIG (reference sequence).

In this sample, this clone is medium-sized. The genes are TRBV6-2 or TRBV6-3 and TRBJ2-3; D may be TRBD1 or TRBD2 (6 bases each). The CDR3 has 15 residues. CDR1 MNHEY and CDR2 SVGEGT come from the germline V gene. V dropped 0 bases and J dropped 2 bases, with 9 bases sitting between them. CDR3 nucleotide sequence: TGTGCCAGCAGTTACTCGGGGGGACACACAGATACGCAGTATTTT. Protein sequence: CASSYSGGHTDTQYF.

The rearrangement uses TRBV2 and TRBJ1-1; the match to TRBD1 covers 8 bases. Unmatched junction bases numbered 9, after V lost 4 bases and J lost 2 bases. There are 16 residues in the CDR3. The V gene's germline CDR1 is SNHLY and CDR2 FYNNEI. CDR3 sequence (DNA): TGTGCCAGCAGTGCATTCAGGGGGCCCATCAACACTGAAGCTTTCTTT. Translated, it gives CASSAFRGPINTEAFF.

The sample holds one count of this clone. The V call is TRBV6-5, the J call TRBJ2-2; 13 bases fit TRBD2. Looked up from germline, CDR1 is MNHEY and CDR2 is SVGAGI. J was trimmed by 4 bases and V by 5 bases; bases with no gene match: 1. This CDR3 is 15 amino acids long. This CDR3 is CASSRTSGGTGELFF. DNA for the CDR3: TGTGCCAGCAGTAGGACTAGCGGGGGCACCGGGGAGCTGTTTTTT.

The gene calls are TRBV19 and TRBJ1-5; possibly TRBD1 for D (5 bases). Per the germline V gene, CDR1 is LNHDA and CDR2 is SQIVND (reference sequence). This CDR3 has 12 amino acids. Trimming took off 6 bases at V and 9 bases at J, with 12 bases between the two ends. CDR3 in amino acids: CASRFRERPQHF. The CDR3 nucleotides read TGTGCCAGTAGGTTCAGGGAGAGGCCCCAGCATTTT. The variable domain in full, completed from reference TRBV19 and TRBJ1-5, reads DGGITQSPKYLFRKEGQNVTLSCEQNLNHDAMYWYRQDPGQGLRLIYYSQIVNDFQKGDIAEGYSVSREKKESFPLTVTSAQKNPTAFYLCASRFRERPQHFGDGTRLSIL.

The chain has TRBV7-9 and TRBJ1-5, with 8 bases fitting TRBD1. V shed 5 bases, J shed 7 bases, and the junction held 7 bases outside the gene matches. There are 14 residues in the CDR3. Germline V CDR1 and CDR2: SEHNR, FQNEAQ (reference sequence). The CDR3 DNA is TGTGCCAGCAGCCCCGACAGGGGAGACCAGCCCCAGCATTTT. This translates into CASSPDRGDQPQHF.

The chain employs TRBV5-4 and TRBJ1-1, with unresolved D. V lost 4 bases and J 3 bases, leaving 10 bases between the germline ends. The CDR3 spans 13 residues. Germline V CDR1 and CDR2: SGHNT, YYREEE (reference sequence). CDR3 region: CASSPRHDTEAFF. The DNA of the CDR3 is TGTGCCAGCAGCCCTCGTCACGACACTGAAGCTTTCTTT. The variable domain in full, with the rest retrieved from reference TRBV5-4 and TRBJ1-1, is ETGVTQSPTHLIKTRGQQVTLRCSSQSGHNTVSWYQQALGQGPQFIFQYYREEENGRGNFPPRFSGLQFPNYSSELNVNALELDDSALYLCASSPRHDTEAFFGQGTRLTVV.

The V gene is TRBV2, the J gene TRBJ1-6; the match to TRBD1 covers 8 bases. This CDR3 comprises 15 residues. With V trimmed by 6 bases and J by 6 bases, 7 bases remained unmatched. CDR1 and CDR2 from the germline V gene are SNHLY and FYNNEI. CDR3 in DNA: TGTGCCAGCAGGCCAATCGGACAGGGTAATTCACCCCTCCACTTT. Its protein is CASRPIGQGNSPLHF.

J is TRBJ2-1 and V is TRBV7-2, with TRBD2 matching 9 bases. J was trimmed by 6 bases and V by 4 bases; bases with no gene match: 7. From germline, CDR1 is SGHTA and CDR2 FQGNSA. The CDR3 length is 15 residues. As DNA, the CDR3 is TGTGCCAGCAGCTCCCTAGCGGGGTGGGGCAATGAGCAGTTCTTC. Translation gives CASSSLAGWGNEQFF.

The chain joins TRBV5-1 to TRBJ1-1; 7 positions match TRBD1. V was pared by 4 bases and J by 4 bases, with 10 bases of the junction left unmatched. Germline values: CDR1 SGHRS, CDR2 YFSETQ. This CDR3 spans 15 amino acids. In DNA form, the CDR3 reads TGCGCCAGCAGCCAACTCAGGGGGGGCGGCACTGAAGCTTTCTTT. This gives the protein CASSQLRGGGTEAFF.

The gene calls are TRBV5-4 and TRBJ1-6; 7 bases map to TRBD1. The CDR3 consists of 15 residues. Germline V lookup: CDR1 SGHNT, CDR2 YYREEE (reference sequence). The junction had 5 bases not matched to a gene; V was cut back by 4 bases and J by 4 bases. In DNA, the CDR3 is TGTGCCAGCAGCAACCCACAGGGGTATAATTCACCCCTCCACTTT. As protein: CASSNPQGYNSPLHF. The whole variable domain, remainder taken from reference TRBV5-4 and TRBJ1-6, is ETGVTQSPTHLIKTRGQQVTLRCSSQSGHNTVSWYQQALGQGPQFIFQYYREEENGRGNFPPRFSGLQFPNYSSELNVNALELDDSALYLCASSNPQGYNSPLHFGNGTRLTVT.

The chain has TRBV12-3 or TRBV12-4 and TRBJ2-4; D gene uncertain. The CDR3 length is 13 residues. Trimming pared 7 bases from V and 2 bases from J, leaving 9 bases between. Written as DNA, the CDR3 is TGTGCCAGCAAGGCCACGACCAAAAACATTCAGTACTTC. Its translation: CASKATTKNIQYF.